What follows describes a single T cell receptor (beta chain). Study processing details: Reference gene primer amplification gave estimated nucleated cell counts. Libraries were prepared by immunoSEQ multiplex PCR; TCRdb keeps only in-frame clonotypes and omits some of them. V, J and clone size were drawn from that table, and D and trimming were deduced from the DNA. The sample has approximately 340,000 clones; 87% are singletons. CDR3 size: 14 residues. V gave up 4 bases and J gave up 9 bases; unmatched junction bases: 4. The germline V gene encodes CDR1 MNHEY and CDR2 SMNVEV (reference sequence). The Seattle site enrolled patients during active infection and followed them longitudinally. These data come from a study of blood T cell repertoires in COVID-19. Overall study: Acute and convalescent COVID-19 specimens originated in the United States, Italy and Spain. Sources were T cells, B-cell-depleted T cells, or PBMCs; the material itself was cDNA or gDNA.

The sequence was collected from a man aged 25 to 40 with COVID-19, enrolled during active disease. V is TRBV27 and J is TRBJ2-3; the match to TRBD2 covers 13 bases. The sequenced material came from peripheral blood. The CDR3 sequence: CASSYGLAGVTQYF. The CDR3 bases are TGTGCCAGCAGTTATGGACTAGCGGGAGTCACGCAGTATTTT.